A single sample gave rise to the 3 T cell receptor beta chains below, sequenced in a study of human T cells and chemical hapten exposure. TCRdb used MiXCR to reprocess the RACE reads, holding one entry per CDR3 protein. The profile shows over 55,000 distinct CDR3 sequences, approximately 13% of them singletons. Time point noted: patch test 3, about 24 weeks after DPC sensitization. Regarding treatment: therapeutic diphenylcyclopropenone sensitization with weekly scalp DPC. The sample was whole blood, taken in connection with sensitization to the hapten diphenylcyclopropenone (DPC). Receptor source: a man aged 25 to 40 with alopecia areata. Some clones in this sample may be carry-over from other donors' samples.

This clonotype was recorded at least ten times. This chain links TRBV28 with TRBJ2-7; D is unresolved. Trimming stripped 4 bases from V and 3 bases from J, with 4 bases between. The CDR3 has 11 residues. Germline V gene data show CDR1 as MDHEN and CDR2 as SYDVKM. The CDR3 DNA follows: TGTGCCAGCAGTTGGGTCTACGAGCAGTACTTC. Translation gives CASSWVYEQYF.

The chain has TRBV13 and TRBJ1-6, with TRBD1 identical over 8 bases. Germline V gene data show CDR1 as PRHDT and CDR2 as FYEKMQ (reference sequence). This CDR3 has 14 residues. V was pared by 3 bases and J by 7 bases, with 2 bases of the junction left unmatched. The CDR3 DNA is TGTGCCAGCAGCTTCGGACAGGGAAATTCACCCCTCCACTTT. Amino acids: CASSFGQGNSPLHF.

This clonotype turned up a few times. The genes are TRBV6-2 or TRBV6-3 and TRBJ2-1; 9 bases match TRBD2. Trimming removed 6 bases from V and 6 bases from J; junction bases left unmatched: 0. The V gene's germline CDR1 is MNHEY and CDR2 SVGEGT. The CDR3 consists of 12 residues. The CDR3 protein is CASRLAGNEQFF. The CDR3 coding sequence is TGTGCCAGCAGACTAGCGGGCAATGAGCAGTTCTTC.